This entry lists 23 T cell receptor beta chains sequenced from one sample in a study of CD8 T cells in ankylosing spondylitis (dated 2017 in TCRdb). Library generation was performed with 5' RACE. The sample was run on an Illumina HiSeq 2500. TCRdb trimmed the raw reads at Q25, called clones with MiXCR and kept productive beta chains. Merged by CDR3 protein, the rows form single entries marked with the most common genes and DNA. The sample data list around 160,000 distinct CDR3 sequences, and under 14% of these were observed just once. Of the sample, roughly 28% falls within the top ten clones. The source material was blood, either unsorted or a sorted T cell fraction (not recorded which). The receptors originated from a male donor with ankylosing spondylitis or in good health (not recorded which).

This sequence joins TRBV6-5 and TRBJ2-7; D is undetermined. Germline V gene data show CDR1 as MNHEY and CDR2 as SVGAGI. The ends were cut back, 3 bases at V and 0 bases at J, with 12 bases in the middle. The CDR3 is made up of 15 amino acids. CDR3 region: CASSYDSPASYEQYF. The CDR3 region has the DNA TGTGCCAGCAGTTATGACTCCCCGGCCTCCTACGAGCAGTACTTC.

The sample holds many counts of this clonotype. The chain has TRBV24-1 and TRBJ2-2; maybe TRBD2 (7 bases). CDR1 is KGHDR, CDR2 SFDVKD, per germline. This CDR3 is built from 17 residues. V was pared by 9 bases and J by 3 bases, with 22 bases between. DNA of the CDR3: TGTGCCACCCCTAATAAGAGGGGGAGGGAGTACACCGGGGAGCTGTTTTTT. The encoded protein is CATPNKRGREYTGELFF.

This clonotype has ten or more counts. CDR3 DNA: TGTGCCAGCAGACACCCCGTGCACAATGAGCAGTTCTTC. It is translated as CASRHPVHNEQFF. The chain couples TRBV28 to TRBJ2-1; unclear D gene. Germline CDR1 reads MDHEN; CDR2 reads SYDVKM. V lost 6 bases and J 5 bases, leaving 11 bases between the germline ends. This CDR3 spans 13 amino acids.

This chain connects TRBV30 to TRBJ1-3; no definite D call. The CDR3 contains 13 residues. V was trimmed by 8 bases and J by 0 bases, leaving 11 bases between them. Germline V CDR1 and CDR2: GTSNPN, SVGIG (reference sequence). CDR3 sequence reads: CARQGGSGNTIYF. Written as DNA, the CDR3 is TGTGCCAGGCAAGGCGGCTCTGGAAACACCATATATTTT.

This clonotype was seen repeatedly, ten times or more. In nucleotides, the CDR3 is TGTGCCAGCAGCCATCCGTATGCGGCTCCGGATGGCTACACCTTC. It encodes CASSHPYAAPDGYTF. The rearrangement joins TRBV3-1 to TRBJ1-2; D gene ambiguous. V was clipped by 3 bases and J by 6 bases, with 17 bases between them. CDR3 size: 15 residues. Germline V gene lookup returns CDR1 LGHDT and CDR2 YNNKEL (reference sequence).

This clonotype showed up just a few times. The rearrangement joins TRBV20-1 to TRBJ1-2; D unresolved. Germline loops: CDR1 DFQATT, CDR2 SNEGSKA (reference sequence). CDR3 length: 13 amino acids. The V gene lost 6 bases and the J gene lost 3 bases, with 14 bases spanning the gap. This chain's CDR3 is CSAQPKGYYGYTF. The CDR3 region has the DNA TGCAGTGCCCAACCAAAGGGTTACTATGGCTACACCTTC.

There are many counts of this clonotype. The chain recombines TRBV10-2 with TRBJ1-6; TRBD1 aligns across 7 bases. CDR3 length: 15 amino acids. The V and J ends lost 6 bases and 5 bases, in that order; junction bases with no gene match: 7. Germline values: CDR1 WSHSY, CDR2 SAAADI. The CDR3 is CASRRGTGDNSPLHF. In nucleotides, the CDR3 is TGCGCCAGCAGGAGGGGAACAGGGGATAATTCACCCCTCCACTTT.

This clonotype came up many times. The V and J genes are TRBV25-1 and TRBJ1-2, with a tentative D call TRBD1 (6 bases). The germline V gene has CDR1 MGHDK and CDR2 SYGVNS. CDR3 size: 15 residues. V was shortened by 1 base and J by 4 bases, with 13 bases between the two germline ends. In nucleotides, the CDR3 is TGTGCCAGCAGTGAATTTGGGGGGCGAAGCTATGGCTACACCTTC. It codes for CASSEFGGRSYGYTF.

The chain employs TRBV11-2 and TRBJ1-4; D remains ambiguous. Germline CDR1 and CDR2: SGHAT and FQNNGV. The CDR3 totals 16 residues. The V gene lost 5 bases and the J gene lost 4 bases, with 17 bases spanning the gap. CDR3 nucleotides: TGTGCCAGCAGCCTACTTAGGGTTTCTGATAATGAAAAACTGTTTTTT. This codes for CASSLLRVSDNEKLFF. Supplemented by reference TRBV11-2 and TRBJ1-4, the full variable domain reads EAGVAQSPRYKIIEKRQSVAFWCNPISGHATLYWYQQILGQGPKLLIQFQNNGVVDDSQLPKDRFSAERLKGVDSTLKIQPAKLEDSAVYLCASSLLRVSDNEKLFFGSGTQLSVL.

The chain links TRBV19 to TRBJ1-5; no clear D. Trimming removed 5 bases from V and 5 bases from J, with 7 bases in between. Germline CDR1 reads LNHDA; CDR2 reads SQIVND (reference sequence). The CDR3 has 12 amino acids. For the CDR3, the DNA is TGTGCCAGTAGTGCGTTCGATCAGCCCCAGCATTTT. This encodes CASSAFDQPQHF.

This clonotype was detected many times. The CDR3 nucleotides are TGTGCCAGCAGTTTCCTTCGACAGGGTATCTACGAGCAGTACTTC. Translated: CASSFLRQGIYEQYF. The chain uses TRBV27 and TRBJ2-7; 7 bases map to TRBD1. This CDR3 is built from 15 residues. The V gene's germline CDR1 is MNHEY and CDR2 SMNVEV (reference sequence). The ends lost 3 bases at V and 3 bases at J; junction bases unmatched: 8.

This clonotype showed up many times. The chain carries TRBV5-1 and TRBJ2-7, with D maybe TRBD2 (6 bases). V was pared by 2 bases and J by 6 bases, with 9 bases between. The CDR3 spans 12 residues. Looked up from germline, CDR1 is SGHRS and CDR2 is YFSETQ. CDR3 region: CASSFPGSEQYF. As DNA, the CDR3 is TGCGCCAGCAGCTTCCCCGGGAGCGAGCAGTACTTC. Filled out from reference TRBV5-1 and TRBJ2-7, the complete variable domain reads KAGVTQTPRYLIKTRGQQVTLSCSPISGHRSVSWYQQTPGQGLQFLFEYFSETQRNKGNFPGRFSGRQFSNSRSEMNVSTLELGDSALYLCASSFPGSEQYFGPGTRLTVT.

The table lists this clonotype with many counts. This CDR3 is CSANPSGGRPSTDTQYF. DNA for the CDR3: TGCAGTGCTAACCCTAGCGGGGGCAGACCTTCCACAGATACGCAGTATTTT. The J gene is TRBJ2-3, the V gene TRBV20-1; 10 bases map to TRBD2. The length of the CDR3 is 17 residues. V dropped 4 bases and J dropped 2; count of bases not matched to a gene: 12. Per germline, CDR1 DFQATT and CDR2 SNEGSKA (reference sequence).

This clonotype was found many times. V and J are TRBV10-3 and TRBJ2-1; a possible D gene is TRBD2 (7 bases). The germline gives CDR1 ENHRY, CDR2 SYGVKD. Trimming took off 9 bases at V and 5 bases at J, with 17 bases between the two ends. The length of the CDR3 is 14 residues. Here the CDR3 DNA reads TGTGCCATTGGGGGGGGCTTAAACGACAATGAGCAGTTCTTC. It codes for CAIGGGLNDNEQFF.

This clonotype was recorded at least ten times. The chain joins TRBV7-8 to TRBJ2-5, with no clear D. The germline V gene has CDR1 SGHVS and CDR2 FQNEAQ. V lost 0 bases and J lost 5, with 10 bases in between. CDR3 size: 14 residues. The CDR3 spells CASSLAGPPETQYF. The CDR3 DNA sequence: TGTGCCAGCAGCTTAGCTGGACCTCCGGAGACCCAGTACTTC.

This clonotype occurred many times. This chain joins TRBV3-1 and TRBJ1-1; no clear D. Germline-derived CDR1 and CDR2 are LGHDT and YNNKEL (reference sequence). CDR3 length: 18 amino acids. Trimming cost V 1 base and J 2 bases, with 20 bases left between them. The CDR3 region has the DNA TGTGCCAGCAGCCAAGCGGGCGGTGTTGTGGGCAGAAACACTGAAGCTTTCTTT. This translates into CASSQAGGVVGRNTEAFF.

V usage is TRBV11-2 and J usage is TRBJ1-5, with 9 bases aligning to TRBD1. Losses at the gene ends were 1 base for V and 7 bases for J; bases not matched to a gene: 5. The CDR3 is 15 residues long. Germline CDR1 SGHAT, CDR2 FQNNGV. CDR3: CASSLGDRASQPQHF. The DNA of the CDR3 is TGTGCCAGCAGCTTAGGGGACAGGGCCTCCCAGCCCCAGCATTTT.

This clonotype came up many times. This rearrangement joins TRBV28 to TRBJ1-5, with D perhaps TRBD1 (5 bases). Germline loops: CDR1 MDHEN, CDR2 SYDVKM. The V and J ends lost 2 bases and 15 bases respectively, with 17 bases between them. This CDR3 has 13 residues. CDR3 protein: CASSLTVGAFLHF. The CDR3 DNA is TGTGCCAGCAGTTTAACGGTCGGGGCCTTTCTGCATTTT.

This clonotype was detected many times. V and J are TRBV27 and TRBJ2-1; 7 positions agree with TRBD2. V shed 7 bases and J 6 bases; nucleotides not matched to a gene: 9. The CDR3 has 14 residues. Germline CDR1 MNHEY, CDR2 SMNVEV (reference sequence). CDR3 amino acids: CASTWGGAANEQFF. The CDR3 DNA sequence: TGTGCCAGCACTTGGGGAGGGGCCGCCAATGAGCAGTTCTTC.

This clonotype was detected many times. This chain joins TRBV27 and TRBJ2-6, with D hard to call. This CDR3 contains 14 residues. Trimming stripped 1 base from V and 3 bases from J, with 4 bases between. Germline assignment: CDR1 MNHEY and CDR2 SMNVEV (reference sequence). The CDR3: CASSLFGGANVLTF. The CDR3 nucleotides are TGTGCCAGCAGTTTATTTGGTGGGGCCAACGTCCTGACTTTC.

This clonotype appeared many times. The chain combines TRBV5-1 with TRBJ1-1; D ambiguous. This CDR3 has 17 amino acids. Germline loops: CDR1 SGHRS, CDR2 YFSETQ. The V gene lost 5 bases and the J gene lost 1 base, with 21 bases spanning the gap. The CDR3 DNA is TGCGCCAGCAGTCTTGGTGTGGGGAGGGTCCAGAACACTGAAGCTTTCTTT. Translation: CASSLGVGRVQNTEAFF.

This clonotype has a count of ten or more. The chain uses TRBV20-1 and TRBJ1-5, with D uncertain. The CDR3 loop spans 15 amino acids. The V gene's germline CDR1 is DFQATT and CDR2 SNEGSKA (reference sequence). V was pared by 4 bases and J by 1 base, with 14 bases between. The CDR3, as DNA: TGCAGTGCTAATGTGGATGGAAAAAGCAATCAGCCCCAGCATTTT. This sequence encodes CSANVDGKSNQPQHF.

This chain uses TRBV6-1 with TRBJ2-3, with 9 bases lining up with TRBD1. J was trimmed by 9 bases and V by 6 bases; bases with no gene match: 4. The CDR3 has 12 residues. Per germline, CDR1 MNHNS and CDR2 SASEGT. The chain's CDR3 is CASRGTGITQYF. The CDR3 region has the DNA TGTGCCAGCAGGGGGACAGGGATAACGCAGTATTTT.